This entry features one TCR beta chain sequence. Its antigen is unknown. This record belongs to a study of blood T cells in healthy people across ages. Study results and limitations: Both higher diversity and more naive CD4+ cells marked long-lived donors when set against aged donors. Across the age range, TCR beta diversity per million T cells fell in a roughly linear way. CMV status of donors was not determined, possibly confounding expanded clonotype changes.

From germline, CDR1 is MDHEN and CDR2 SYDVKM. The CDR3 contains 14 residues. The V gene end was trimmed by 7 bases and the J gene end by 10 bases; junction bases not matched to a gene: 14. The authors ran a second PCR of roughly 6 to 12 cycles using a sample-barcoded 5' primer and a J-beta primer mix. One entry per CDR3 protein, called by TCRdb with MiXCR from the 5' RACE reads. The repertoire includes about 760,000 distinct CDR3 sequences, around 25% of them detected once, and 9.4% sits in the top ten. This sample also appeared in a second study, on T cells of mothers and their children.

This rearrangement joins TRBV28 to TRBJ2-5; 8 nucleotides line up with TRBD1. This clonotype was obtained from a boy between 10 and 17 years old in good health. Input material: blood. The CDR3 protein is CASTSPGQGGVQYF. The CDR3 DNA is TGTGCCAGCACCTCCCCCGGACAGGGTGGTGTCCAGTACTTC.